This TCR beta chain was sequenced in a study of post-analysis software for immune sequencing data. Unique molecular identifiers were carried by the TCR beta cDNA libraries. The source material, 1 to 10 million T cells, gave rise to approximately 520,000 cDNA molecules. TCRdb used MiXCR to reprocess the PCR reads, holding one entry per CDR3 protein. The data contain hundreds of thousands of distinct CDR3 sequences, around a third of them singletons. In its sample, this clonotype was seen a few times. Its antigen remains unknown. Study results and caveats: Under the F measure, samples that were prepared in one batch clustered strongly together. Controls' normalized Chao1 diversity significantly exceeded that of multiple sclerosis patients.

The sample taken for sequencing was blood. The TCR was taken from a girl aged 5-17 years with multiple sclerosis.

The CDR3, as DNA: TGTGCCAGCTCCTCTGACAGTTCTGGGGCCAACGTCCTGACTTTC. Amino acid sequence: CASSSDSSGANVLTF. The J gene is TRBJ2-6, the V gene TRBV6-4; possibly TRBD1 for D (5 bases). The CDR3 loop spans 15 amino acids. Germline V lookup: CDR1 MRHNA, CDR2 SNTAGT. Trimming removed 8 bases at V and 1 base at J, with 12 bases between.